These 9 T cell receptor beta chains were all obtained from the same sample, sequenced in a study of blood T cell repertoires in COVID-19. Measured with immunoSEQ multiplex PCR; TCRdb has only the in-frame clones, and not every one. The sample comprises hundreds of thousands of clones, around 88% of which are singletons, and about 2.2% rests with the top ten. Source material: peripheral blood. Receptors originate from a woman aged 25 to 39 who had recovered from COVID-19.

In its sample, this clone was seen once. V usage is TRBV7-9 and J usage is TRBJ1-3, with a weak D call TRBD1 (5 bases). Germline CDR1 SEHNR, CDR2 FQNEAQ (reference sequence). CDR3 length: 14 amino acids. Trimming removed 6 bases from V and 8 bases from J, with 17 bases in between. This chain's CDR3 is CASSPDGGGDTIYF. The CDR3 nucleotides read TGTGCCAGCAGTCCCGACGGGGGTGGGGACACCATATATTTT.

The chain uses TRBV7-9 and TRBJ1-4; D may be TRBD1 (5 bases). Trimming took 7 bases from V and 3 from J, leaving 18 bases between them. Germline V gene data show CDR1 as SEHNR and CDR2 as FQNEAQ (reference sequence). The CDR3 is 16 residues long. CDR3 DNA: TGTGCCAGCACCCGAGCAGGGTTGGTTCCTAATGAAAAACTGTTTTTT. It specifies CASTRAGLVPNEKLFF.

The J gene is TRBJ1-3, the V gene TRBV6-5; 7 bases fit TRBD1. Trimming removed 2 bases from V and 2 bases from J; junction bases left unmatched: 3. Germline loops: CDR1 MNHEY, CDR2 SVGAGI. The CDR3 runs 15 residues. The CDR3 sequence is CASSYTGQTGNTIYF. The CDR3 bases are TGTGCCAGCAGTTACACGGGACAGACTGGAAACACCATATATTTT.

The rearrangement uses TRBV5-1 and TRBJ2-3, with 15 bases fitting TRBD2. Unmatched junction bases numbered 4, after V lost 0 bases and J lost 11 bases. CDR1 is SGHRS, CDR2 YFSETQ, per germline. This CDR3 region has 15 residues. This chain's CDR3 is CASSLAGLAGGRQYF. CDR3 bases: TGCGCCAGCAGCTTGGCGGGACTAGCGGGAGGTAGGCAGTATTTT.

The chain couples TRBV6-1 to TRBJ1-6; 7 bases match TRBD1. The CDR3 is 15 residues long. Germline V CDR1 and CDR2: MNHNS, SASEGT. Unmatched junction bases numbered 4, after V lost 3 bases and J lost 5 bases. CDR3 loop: CASSDGTDDNSPLHF. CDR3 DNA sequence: TGTGCCAGCAGTGACGGGACAGACGATAATTCACCCCTCCACTTT.

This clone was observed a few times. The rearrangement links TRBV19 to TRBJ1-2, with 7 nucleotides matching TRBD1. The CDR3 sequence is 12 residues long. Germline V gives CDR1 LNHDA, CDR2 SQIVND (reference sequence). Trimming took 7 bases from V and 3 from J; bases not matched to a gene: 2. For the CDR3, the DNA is TGTGCCAGTACCGGGACAGACTATGGCTACACCTTC. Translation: CASTGTDYGYTF.

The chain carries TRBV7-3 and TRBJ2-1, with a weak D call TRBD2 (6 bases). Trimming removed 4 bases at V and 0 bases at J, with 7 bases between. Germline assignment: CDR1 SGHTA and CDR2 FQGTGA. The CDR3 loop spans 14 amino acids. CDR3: CASSSEGSYNEQFF. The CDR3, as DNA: TGTGCCAGCAGCTCGGAGGGCTCCTACAATGAGCAGTTCTTC. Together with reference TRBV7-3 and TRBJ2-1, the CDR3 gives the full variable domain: GAGVSQTPSNKVTEKGKYVELRCDPISGHTALYWYRQSLGQGPEFLIYFQGTGAADDSGLPNDRFFAVRPEGSVSTLKIQRTERGDSAVYLCASSSEGSYNEQFFGPGTRLTVL.

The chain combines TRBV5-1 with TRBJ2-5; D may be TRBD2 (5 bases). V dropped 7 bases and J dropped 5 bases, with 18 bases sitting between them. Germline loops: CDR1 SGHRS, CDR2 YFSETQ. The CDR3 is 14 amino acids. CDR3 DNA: TGCGCCAGCGGAGGTTATGGCCTGGTTGAGACCCAGTACTTC. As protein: CASGGYGLVETQYF.

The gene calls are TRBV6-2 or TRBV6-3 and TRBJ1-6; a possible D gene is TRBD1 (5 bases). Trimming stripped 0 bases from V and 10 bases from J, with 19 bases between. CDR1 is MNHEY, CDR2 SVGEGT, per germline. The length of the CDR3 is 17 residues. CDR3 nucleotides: TGTGCCAGCAGTTACTCGTTCCTCCGGGGGACGAGCTCACCCCTCCACTTT. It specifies CASSYSFLRGTSSPLHF.